This T cell receptor (beta chain) originates from a study of identical twins. TCRdb called the 5' RACE reads again in MiXCR, with one record for every CDR3 protein. There are approximately 300,000 distinct CDR3 sequences in the sample; just under 9.5% occur only once, and 6% to 8.5% lies in the top ten. The germline V gene encodes CDR1 MNHEY and CDR2 SVGEGT. V was pared by 3 bases and J by 10 bases, with 19 bases between. The length of the CDR3 is 15 residues. Regarding the study as a whole: Memory repertoires showed no such pattern, whereas abundant cord blood beta clonotypes carried fewer insertions. Conclusions relied on cross-sectional statistical analysis, not following the same donors. Twin-shared out-of-frame alpha sequences showed excess low generation probability. Zero-insertion analyses were open to partial confounding by invariant MAIT and iNKT cells.

This clonotype was found many times. Its antigen is undetermined. The same sample was also studied in work on yellow fever vaccine responses in identical twins.

The TCR comes from a woman aged 18-30 years in good health. This chain joins TRBV6-2 or TRBV6-3 and TRBJ2-1; D might be TRBD2 (6 bases). The source material was CD8+ T cells sorted from blood. In DNA form, the CDR3 reads TGTGCCAGCAGTTATCTCCCGGGTAGCGGAAGCGAGCAGTTCTTC. This sequence encodes CASSYLPGSGSEQFF.